The rows below give T cell receptor beta chains drawn from one sample of a study of blood T cell repertoires in COVID-19. TCRdb keeps only in-frame clones here, not all; method: immunoSEQ multiplex PCR. The table records about 470,000 clones, around 90% of them present only once. Sequenced sample: PBMCs or T cells enriched from blood (not recorded which). These receptors were taken from a woman aged 18-29 years who had recovered from COVID-19. CDR3s include the opening cysteine and the closing phenylalanine or tryptophan. The order of the fields is J gene, V gene, clone size, D gene, CDR3 protein, CDR3 DNA. A D gene is named only where the DNA matches it firmly. Not every row has a clone size; where given, it reads once, few, many or a size class.

TRBJ2-2 TRBV28 - - CASSLGGGGLGELFF TGTGCCAGCAGTTTAGGAGGGGGCGGTCTCGGGGAGCTGTTTTTT
TRBJ1-1 TRBV2 few TRBD1 CASGTRDRATEAFF TGTGCCAGCGGGACCCGGGACAGGGCCACTGAAGCTTTCTTT
TRBJ1-2 TRBV25-1 - - CASSEGVVDIRYGYTF TGTGCCAGCAGTGAAGGGGTAGTGGACATTCGCTATGGCTACACCTTC
TRBJ2-1 TRBV7-9 - - CASSLAREQFF TGTGCCAGCAGCTTAGCCAGAGAGCAGTTCTTC
TRBJ1-3 TRBV7-9 - - CASSPVFSGNTIYF TGTGCCAGCAGCCCGGTTTTCTCTGGAAACACCATATATTTT
TRBJ1-1 TRBV7-3 - TRBD1 CASSSPGQKNTEAFF TGTGCCAGCAGCTCTCCGGGACAGAAGAACACTGAAGCTTTCTTT
TRBJ1-2 TRBV5-1 - TRBD1 CASSLARTGSDGYTF TGCGCCAGCAGCTTGGCCCGGACAGGGTCGGATGGCTACACCTTC
TRBJ1-2 TRBV20-1 once - CSASRLSSYGYTF TGCAGTGCTAGTCGCCTTTCCAGCTATGGCTACACCTTC
TRBJ2-7 TRBV7-9 - TRBD1 CASSFAGQGYHEQYF TGTGCCAGCAGCTTCGCGGGACAGGGGTACCACGAGCAGTACTTC
TRBJ2-7 TRBV7-9 - TRBD1 CASSSRDRSYEQYF TGTGCCAGCAGCTCACGGGACAGGAGCTACGAGCAGTACTTC
TRBJ2-3 TRBV30 - TRBD1 CAWSVGQGASTQYF TGTGCCTGGAGTGTGGGACAGGGGGCGAGTACGCAGTATTTT
TRBJ2-3 TRBV27 - - CASSSGTDTQYF TGTGCCAGCAGTTCGGGCACAGATACGCAGTATTTT
TRBJ2-5 TRBV3-1/TRBV3-2 - - CASSQGGEQETQYF TGTGCCAGCAGCCAGGGGGGAGAGCAAGAGACCCAGTACTTC
TRBJ2-5 TRBV5-1 - TRBD1 CASSLQGARGETQYF TGCGCCAGCAGCTTACAGGGGGCTCGTGGGGAGACCCAGTACTTC
TRBJ2-2 TRBV15 - - CATSRVAVYTGELFF TGTGCCACCAGCAGAGTAGCGGTGTACACCGGGGAGCTGTTTTTT
TRBJ1-1 TRBV3-1/TRBV3-2 - TRBD1 CASSQWDRGRTEAFF TGTGCCAGCAGCCAATGGGACAGGGGGCGAACTGAAGCTTTCTTT
TRBJ2-1 TRBV5-4 - - CASSSAFGGGNEQFF TGTGCCAGCAGCTCGGCCTTCGGGGGAGGAAATGAGCAGTTCTTC
TRBJ2-5 TRBV12-3/TRBV12-4 - - CASSSQGGETQYF TGTGCCAGCAGTTCACAGGGGGGGGAGACCCAGTACTTC
TRBJ1-2 TRBV12-3/TRBV12-4 once - CASSSPYGGYTF TGTGCCAGCAGTTCCCCCTATGGTGGCTACACCTTC
TRBJ2-1 TRBV7-2 once TRBD2 CASSSRTSGGYNEQFF TGTGCCAGCAGCTCGAGGACTAGCGGGGGCTACAATGAGCAGTTCTTC
TRBJ1-6 TRBV19 - - CASTSSGGALLDSPLHF TGTGCCAGTACCTCCTCGGGCGGGGCGCTATTGGATTCACCCCTCCACTTT
TRBJ1-1 TRBV27 few TRBD1 CASSLGGTGVEAFF TGTGCCAGCAGCCTTGGAGGGACAGGGGTTGAAGCTTTCTTT
TRBJ1-4 TRBV29-1 - - CSAGRQNEKLFF TGCAGCGCGGGGAGACAGAATGAAAAACTGTTTTTT
TRBJ1-6 TRBV2 - - CASGGSGSYNSPLHF TGTGCCAGCGGTGGATCGGGCTCCTATAATTCACCCCTCCACTTT
TRBJ1-6 TRBV25-1 - - CASTKTGTNSPLHF TGTGCCAGCACCAAAACCGGGACAAATTCACCCCTCCACTTT